One TCR beta chain is described in this entry. Its specificity is unknown. Unmatched junction bases numbered 7, after V lost 5 bases and J lost 6 bases. CDR1 and CDR2 from the germline V gene are MNHEY and SVGAGI. The CDR3 has 15 residues. The donors belonged to the approximately 120-subject validation cohort, separate from the approximately 700-subject first cohort. These data originate in a study of cytomegalovirus exposure and HLA in healthy donors. The assay was immunoSEQ multiplex PCR, and TCRdb's table has in-frame clones only and misses some. Among over 100,000 clones, 70% to 90% were seen once, and the ten largest hold about 6%. Whole-study results and caveats: Researchers reported that three CMV-associated chains were confirmed in vitro as CMV antigen-specific.

This clonotype was sampled from a young woman in good health and CMV-seropositive. Sequencing used PBMCs. V is TRBV6-5 and J is TRBJ1-5, with 10 bases matching TRBD1. The CDR3 DNA reads TGTGCCAGCAGTCCTGGACAGGGGGGAGGTCAGCCCCAGCATTTT. This translates into CASSPGQGGGQPQHF.